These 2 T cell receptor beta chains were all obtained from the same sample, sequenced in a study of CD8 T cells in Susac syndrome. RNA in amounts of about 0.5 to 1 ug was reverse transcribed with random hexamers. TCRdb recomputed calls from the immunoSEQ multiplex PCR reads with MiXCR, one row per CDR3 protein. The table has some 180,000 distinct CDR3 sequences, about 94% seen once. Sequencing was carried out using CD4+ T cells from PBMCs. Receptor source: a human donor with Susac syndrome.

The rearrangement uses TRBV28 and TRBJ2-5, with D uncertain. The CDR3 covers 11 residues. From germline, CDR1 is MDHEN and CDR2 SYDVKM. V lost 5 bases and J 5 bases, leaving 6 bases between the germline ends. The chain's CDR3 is CASSIYETQYF. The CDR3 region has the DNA TGTGCCAGCAGTATCTATGAGACCCAGTACTTC.

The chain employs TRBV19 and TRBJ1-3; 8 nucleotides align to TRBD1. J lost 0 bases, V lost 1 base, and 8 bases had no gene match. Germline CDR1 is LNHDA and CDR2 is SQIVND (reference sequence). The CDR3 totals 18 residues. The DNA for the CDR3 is TGTGCCAGTAGTATAGGAGGAGGGGACAGGTACTCTGGAAACACCATATATTTT. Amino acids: CASSIGGGDRYSGNTIYF.